Listed below are T cell receptor beta chains from one sample, sequenced in a study of regulatory T cells in long-lasting Graves disease. TCRdb called the multiplex PCR reads again in MiXCR, with one record for every CDR3 protein. The sample lists about 400,000 distinct CDR3 sequences, less than 25% occurring once. The sequenced sample was peripheral blood mononuclear cells (PBMCs), obtained when the disease was refractory, from a patient treated with antithyroid drugs. The receptors shown here come from a female donor with Graves disease. CDR3s include the opening cysteine and the closing phenylalanine or tryptophan. The D gene is left open where the match is weak. Some rows mark clone size as missing; the rest say once, few, many or name a class of expanded clone.

>.|.|TRBJ1-1|TRBV30
TGTGCCTGGGCCGTGAACAGGAACACTGAAGCTTTCTTT
CAWAVNRNTEAFF
>.|.|TRBJ2-5|TRBV3-2
TGTGCCAGCAGACTCCTAGCGGGAGCCGGAGAGACCCAGTACTTC
CASRLLAGAGETQYF
>.|many|TRBJ1-4|TRBV20-1
TGCAGTGCTACAGGTGCAACTAATGAAAAACTGTTTTTT
CSATGATNEKLFF
>.|many|TRBJ2-1|TRBV28
TGTGCCAGCACCCTAATTCCCGGCCCCTACAATGAGCAGTTCTTC
CASTLIPGPYNEQFF
>.|many|TRBJ2-2|TRBV7-2
TGTGCCAGCAGCTTCACCTCCCCTCAGGCAACCGGGGAGCTGTTTTTT
CASSFTSPQATGELFF
>.|many|TRBJ2-7|TRBV2
TGTGCCAGCAGTGAAGAGACACTAACCTACGAGCAGTACTTC
CASSEETLTYEQYF
>.|few|TRBJ2-7|TRBV20-1
TGCAGTGCTAGAGGCTTCACCTACGAGCAGTACTTC
CSARGFTYEQYF
>.|many|TRBJ1-2|TRBV7-3
TGTGCCAGCAGCTTAACGAGTTCAGCAGGTTACACCTTC
CASSLTSSAGYTF
>.|.|TRBJ1-5|TRBV7-2
TGTGCCAGCAGCTCGGGGGGTTGGAATCAGCCCCAGCATTTT
CASSSGGWNQPQHF
>TRBD1|many|TRBJ2-7|TRBV2
TGTGCCAGCAGAAGACAGGGATACGAGCAGTACTTC
CASRRQGYEQYF
>.|.|TRBJ2-2|TRBV29-1
TGCAGCGTTGAACGAAATTACACCGGGGAGCTGTTTTTT
CSVERNYTGELFF
>TRBD1|.|TRBJ1-1|TRBV11-3
TGTGCCAGCAGCTTGGCCGGGACAGGCCTTCTGGCTGAAGCTTTCTTT
CASSLAGTGLLAEAFF
>.|once|TRBJ1-1|TRBV30
TGTGCCTGGAGTCCCCCAAGGGGGAGGGACACTGAAGCTTCCTTT
CAWSPPRGRDTEASF
>.|.|TRBJ1-6|TRBV20-1
TGCAGTGCTATGGATAGGGCGATTTCACCCCTCCACTTT
CSAMDRAISPLHF
>.|.|TRBJ2-2|TRBV5-6
TGTGCCAGCAGCCCCGATGAGGGGGGTACCGGGGAGCTGTTTTTT
CASSPDEGGTGELFF
>.|many|TRBJ2-5|TRBV7-2
TGTGCCAGCAGCTCGCCGGGAGAAGAGACCCAGTACTTC
CASSSPGEETQYF
>TRBD1|many|TRBJ1-2|TRBV7-2
TGTGCCAGCAGCTCCCACCAGGGGGGCTATGGCTACACCTTC
CASSSHQGGYGYTF
>.|few|TRBJ1-5|TRBV6-1
TGTGCCAGCATCCCGAAGGGGCAATATAGCAATCAGCCCCAGCATTTT
CASIPKGQYSNQPQHF
>TRBD2|once|TRBJ2-7|TRBV5-1
TGCGCCAGCAGCTTGAGGTCTAGCGGGAGTTCCTACGAGCAGTACTTC
CASSLRSSGSSYEQYF
>.|.|TRBJ1-4|TRBV6-2/TRBV6-3
TGTGCCAGCAGTTCCACCGGGGCTAATGAAAAACTGTTTTTT
CASSSTGANEKLFF
>TRBD2|.|TRBJ2-2|TRBV12-3/TRBV12-4
TGTGCCAGCAGTTTTGGGACTAGCGGGAGTACCGGGGAGCTGTTTTTT
CASSFGTSGSTGELFF
>TRBD1|few|TRBJ1-2|TRBV20-1
TGCAGTGCTAGGCATACAGGGGGCGGGGGGGGCTACACCTTC
CSARHTGGGGGYTF